One sample yielded the 32 T cell receptor beta chains listed below, sequenced in a study of shared clonotypes between healthy human individuals (TCRdb year 2020). The library came from the immunoSEQ multiplex PCR assay. TCRdb retrieved this table from immuneACCESS and kept in-frame rearrangements only. Not all clones are present; in checked studies, unresolved V genes account for under half, and no reason is known for the remainder. The sample has 1.4 million or so clones on record, 98% to 99% of them singletons. About 0.4% of the sample lies in the top ten. The specimen was naive CD4+ T cells sorted from blood. Sample cell subset or site, as interpreted from the label and publication: CD45RA+ positively selected. Receptors originate from a man in his thirties or forties in good health.

The chain is built from TRBV11-2 and TRBJ2-2, with 7 nucleotides matching TRBD1. From germline, CDR1 is SGHAT and CDR2 FQNNGV. J was trimmed by 7 bases and V by 5 bases; bases with no gene match: 10. The CDR3 extends over 15 amino acids. CDR3 protein: CASSPVRGPNGELFF. As DNA, the CDR3 is TGTGCCAGCAGCCCCGTGAGGGGGCCGAACGGGGAGCTGTTTTTT.

The J gene is TRBJ2-1, the V gene TRBV10-2; 11 positions agree with TRBD1. The CDR3 has 16 residues. The germline V gene encodes CDR1 WSHSY and CDR2 SAAADI. Trimming removed 3 bases from V and 9 bases from J; junction bases left unmatched: 10. The CDR3 here is CASSDGPGQGVFEQFF. The CDR3 region has the DNA TGCGCCAGCAGTGACGGGCCGGGACAGGGGGTTTTTGAGCAGTTCTTC.

This clone was recorded once. This chain joins TRBV5-5 and TRBJ2-7, with D possibly matching TRBD2 (6 bases). V was trimmed by 4 bases and J by 2 bases, leaving 13 bases between them. The CDR3 totals 14 residues. CDR1 and CDR2 (germline): SGHKS, YYEKEE (reference sequence). CDR3 sequence: CASSPVDYTYEQYF. CDR3 DNA: TGTGCCAGCAGCCCCGTGGACTATACCTACGAGCAGTACTTC.

The chain carries TRBV11-2 and TRBJ1-3; no definite D call. The CDR3 covers 16 residues. V was trimmed by 5 bases and J by 0 bases, leaving 14 bases between them. The germline gives CDR1 SGHAT, CDR2 FQNNGV. CDR3 sequence reads: CASSPRLRSSGNTIYF. The CDR3, as DNA: TGTGCCAGCAGCCCGCGACTGCGAAGCTCTGGAAACACCATATATTTT.

This chain connects TRBV5-1 to TRBJ2-7, with 11 bases lining up with TRBD2. The CDR3 is 15 amino acids. The ends lost 4 bases at V and 5 bases at J; junction bases unmatched: 8. Germline CDR1 and CDR2: SGHRS and YFSETQ. CDR3 nucleotides: TGCGCCAGCAGCCAAACTAGCGGGAGTGTCCACGAGCAGTACTTC. Residues: CASSQTSGSVHEQYF.

The rearrangement joins TRBV9 to TRBJ2-5; 8 bases agree with TRBD2. This CDR3 is 14 amino acids long. V shed 0 bases and J 4 bases; nucleotides not matched to a gene: 2. From germline, CDR1 is SGDLS and CDR2 YYNGEE. DNA for the CDR3: TGTGCCAGCAGCGTAGGCGGGGGGCCAGAGACCCAGTACTTC. The encoded protein is CASSVGGGPETQYF.

The V call is TRBV6-5, the J call TRBJ2-1, with D perhaps TRBD2 (5 bases). Trimming took 4 bases from V and 4 from J, leaving 17 bases between them. The CDR3 consists of 16 residues. Per germline, CDR1 MNHEY and CDR2 SVGAGI. The CDR3 loop is CASSSPRALQYNEQFF. CDR3 nucleotide sequence: TGTGCCAGCAGTTCACCGCGGGCCTTACAATACAATGAGCAGTTCTTC.

This clone has just one count. This chain joins TRBV6-5 and TRBJ2-6, with TRBD1 as a possible D gene (6 bases). Per the germline V gene, CDR1 is MNHEY and CDR2 is SVGAGI. The CDR3 covers 16 residues. Deletions cut 4 bases from V and 1 base from J, with 11 bases between. For the CDR3, the DNA is TGTGCCAGCAGTTCCCCTCAGGGGTCTGGGGCCAACGTCCTGACTTTC. This codes for CASSSPQGSGANVLTF.

The rearrangement links TRBV4-1 to TRBJ2-7; 8 nucleotides match TRBD1. Losses at the gene ends were 2 bases for V and 5 bases for J; bases not matched to a gene: 8. The CDR3 loop spans 15 amino acids. The V gene's germline CDR1 is MGHRA and CDR2 YSYEKL. CDR3 nucleotide sequence: TGCGCCAGCAGCCAACAATGGACAGGGCCCCACGAGCAGTACTTC. Its protein is CASSQQWTGPHEQYF.

The chain couples TRBV10-3 to TRBJ2-7; 7 bases align to TRBD2. CDR1 is ENHRY and CDR2 is SYGVKD in the germline V gene. This CDR3 region has 14 residues. The ends lost 10 bases at V and 4 bases at J; junction bases unmatched: 13. This CDR3 is CATRAGLDQYEQYF. CDR3 nucleotide sequence: TGTGCCACGAGGGCCGGACTAGATCAGTACGAGCAGTACTTC.

A remark on this clone: Other DNA sequences in this sample translate to the same CDR3. The rearrangement links TRBV20-1 to TRBJ2-7, with D possibly matching TRBD1 (6 bases). Trimming took 5 bases from V and 4 from J, leaving 9 bases between them. Germline V CDR1 and CDR2: DFQATT, SNEGSKA (reference sequence). The CDR3 sequence is 11 residues long. This chain's CDR3 is CSAGQSYEQYF. CDR3 bases: TGCAGTGCTGGACAGTCGTACGAGCAGTACTTC.

The rearrangement links TRBV5-1 to TRBJ2-1; D may be TRBD1 (5 bases). CDR1 SGHRS and CDR2 YFSETQ come from the germline V gene. The CDR3 sequence is 13 residues long. V was cut by 4 bases and J by 6 bases, with 11 bases left in between. This chain's CDR3 is CASSRDSLNEQFF. The DNA of the CDR3 is TGCGCCAGCAGCCGTGACAGTCTCAATGAGCAGTTCTTC.

About this clone itself: The junction departs from the called germline gene at one end, perhaps through a read error. The genes are TRBV27 and TRBJ2-1; D is uncertain. Germline V gene lookup returns CDR1 MNHEY and CDR2 SMNVEV (reference sequence). CDR3 length: 15 amino acids. CDR3 loop: CASSISDPTYNEQFF. The DNA of the CDR3 is TGTGCCAGCAGTATATCGGACCCGACGTACAATGAGCAGTTCTTC.

Concerning this clone: Other DNA sequences in this specimen translate into the identical CDR3. The chain uses TRBV5-1 and TRBJ1-1; D is perhaps TRBD1 (5 bases). Germline CDR1 and CDR2: SGHRS and YFSETQ. The CDR3 is 14 residues long. The V gene lost 1 base and the J gene lost 3 bases, with 10 bases spanning the gap. CDR3 nucleotides: TGCGCCAGCAGCTTGCAGGGAGGAGACACTGAAGCTTTCTTT. Amino acid sequence: CASSLQGGDTEAFF.

The rearrangement uses TRBV11-2 and TRBJ2-2; 7 bases fit TRBD1. The CDR3 consists of 15 residues. CDR1 is SGHAT, CDR2 FQNNGV, per germline. The junction had 10 bases not matched to a gene; V was cut back by 5 bases and J by 7 bases. CDR3 in DNA: TGTGCCAGCAGCCTAAACAGGGGTCTGGTCGGGGAGCTGTTTTTT. This encodes CASSLNRGLVGELFF.

V gene TRBV15 combines with J gene TRBJ1-1; 8 positions match TRBD1. V lost 1 base and J lost 11; bases outside the gene matches: 9. CDR1 and CDR2 from the germline V gene are LNHNV and YYDKDF (reference sequence). CDR3 size: 14 residues. CDR3 sequence (DNA): TGTGCCACCAGCAGAGTGACCGGGACAGGTTGGGCTTTCTTT. The encoded protein is CATSRVTGTGWAFF.

V and J are TRBV5-1 and TRBJ2-5, with 7 positions matching TRBD2. The CDR3 is 14 residues long. Germline assignment: CDR1 SGHRS and CDR2 YFSETQ. The junction had 7 bases not matched to a gene; V was cut back by 3 bases and J by 5 bases. DNA of the CDR3: TGCGCCAGCAGCTACCAGCGGGAAGGCGAGACCCAGTACTTC. Protein: CASSYQREGETQYF.

Concerning this clone: This sample also contains other DNA sequences that code for the same CDR3. This chain links TRBV28 with TRBJ2-7; D unclear. V lost 2 bases and J lost 0, with 5 bases in between. This CDR3 is 13 amino acids long. Per the germline V gene, CDR1 is MDHEN and CDR2 is SYDVKM. CDR3 sequence: CASSLRDSYEQYF. The CDR3 DNA reads TGTGCCAGCAGTTTAAGGGACTCCTACGAGCAGTACTTC.

The chain links TRBV5-4 to TRBJ2-2; maybe TRBD2 (5 bases). Germline CDR1 and CDR2: SGHNT and YYREEE (reference sequence). Trimming cost V 3 bases and J 5 bases, with 14 bases left between them. CDR3 length equals 15 residues. The CDR3: CASSSEVGNTGELFF. CDR3 DNA: TGTGCCAGCAGCTCGGAGGTAGGGAATACCGGGGAGCTGTTTTTT.

V and J are TRBV6-4 and TRBJ2-2; D unclear. The CDR3 runs 14 residues. Trimming removed 7 bases from V and 4 bases from J, with 13 bases in between. The germline CDR1 and CDR2 sequences are MRHNA and SNTAGT. The CDR3 region is CASTTDWRTGELFF. CDR3 coding DNA: TGTGCCAGCACCACAGACTGGCGCACCGGGGAGCTGTTTTTT.

V and J are TRBV6-6 and TRBJ1-1, with 7 bases aligning to TRBD1. Losses at the gene ends were 0 bases for V and 6 bases for J; bases not matched to a gene: 10. Germline V gene lookup returns CDR1 MNHNY and CDR2 SVGAGI (reference sequence). This CDR3 spans 16 amino acids. The CDR3 DNA is TGTGCCAGCAGTTACTCTCCAGGGGGGATGTTGGCTGAAGCTTTCTTT. Protein sequence: CASSYSPGGMLAEAFF.

The CDR3 DNA reads TGCGCCAGCAGCCCCCGCCGGGGACCAACTGAGAGCACAGATACGCAGTATTTT. Encoded protein: CASSPRRGPTESTDTQYF. V and J are TRBV4-1 and TRBJ2-3; possibly TRBD1 or TRBD2 for D (5 bases each). Per germline, CDR1 MGHRA and CDR2 YSYEKL. Trimming took off 4 bases at V and 0 bases at J, with 20 bases between the two ends. The CDR3 loop spans 18 amino acids.

J is TRBJ2-7 and V is TRBV18, with 7 bases matching TRBD1. V was clipped by 6 bases and J by 7 bases; unmatched bases: 9. Germline-derived CDR1 and CDR2 are KGHSH and LQKENI. The CDR3 loop spans 13 amino acids. The CDR3 nucleotides are TGTGCCAGCTCCGTGACAGGGAACGGTGAGCAGTACTTC. Translation gives CASSVTGNGEQYF.

This chain connects TRBV7-9 to TRBJ1-2; maybe TRBD1 (5 bases). Germline V lookup: CDR1 SEHNR, CDR2 FQNEAQ (reference sequence). Trimming removed 5 bases at V and 1 base at J, with 14 bases between. The CDR3 is 15 residues long. CDR3 protein: CASSNTGDLNYGYTF. The CDR3 DNA sequence: TGTGCCAGCAGCAATACAGGTGACCTTAACTATGGCTACACCTTC.

In regard to this clone: In the same sample, other DNA sequences code for this CDR3. The chain recombines TRBV30 with TRBJ1-5, with a tentative D call TRBD1 (5 bases). Trimming removed 0 bases at V and 4 bases at J, with 7 bases between. This CDR3 is 13 amino acids long. Germline loops: CDR1 GTSNPN, CDR2 SVGIG (reference sequence). Here the CDR3 reads CAWSVAGNQPQHF. CDR3 nucleotides: TGTGCCTGGAGTGTAGCAGGGAATCAGCCCCAGCATTTT.

The rearrangement uses TRBV19 and TRBJ2-7; 10 nucleotides line up with TRBD1. V lost 5 bases, J lost 7 bases, and 11 bases stayed unmatched. This CDR3 is 15 amino acids long. Germline assignment: CDR1 LNHDA and CDR2 SQIVND (reference sequence). Written as DNA, the CDR3 is TGTGCCAGTAGTGTCGCCGGGACAGGGGCTTGGGAGCAGTACTTC. Its translation: CASSVAGTGAWEQYF.

The J gene is TRBJ1-5, the V gene TRBV27; tentatively, D is TRBD1 (5 bases). V lost 2 bases and J lost 7, with 15 bases in between. The CDR3 spans 15 residues. Germline V gene lookup returns CDR1 MNHEY and CDR2 SMNVEV (reference sequence). CDR3 in DNA: TGTGCCAGCAGTTTAGGGGGGGACTTGGGCCAGCCCCAGCATTTT. Translating gives CASSLGGDLGQPQHF.

The chain employs TRBV28 and TRBJ1-2; 7 bases line up with TRBD1. V lost 5 bases and J lost 3; bases outside the gene matches: 3. Looked up from germline, CDR1 is MDHEN and CDR2 is SYDVKM. The CDR3 is 13 amino acids. The CDR3 nucleotides read TGTGCCAGCAGTCCCGGACAGGACTATGGCTACACCTTC. This sequence encodes CASSPGQDYGYTF.

The chain couples TRBV7-9 to TRBJ2-5; D possibly corresponds to TRBD1 (6 bases). Trimming pared 2 bases from V and 7 bases from J, leaving 14 bases between. Germline-derived CDR1 and CDR2 are SEHNR and FQNEAQ (reference sequence). There are 14 residues in the CDR3. For the CDR3, the DNA is TGTGCCAGCAGCTTACTAGGGGACATGGCGACCCAGTACTTC. Translated: CASSLLGDMATQYF. Looking up the rest from reference TRBV7-9 and TRBJ2-5 gives the full variable domain: DTGVSQNPRHKITKRGQNVTFRCDPISEHNRLYWYRQTLGQGPEFLTYFQNEAQLEKSRLLSDRFSAERPKGSFSTLEIQRTEQGDSAMYLCASSLLGDMATQYFGPGTRLLVL.

The V call is TRBV5-1, the J call TRBJ2-5, with D tentatively TRBD1 or TRBD2 (6 bases each). There are 15 residues in the CDR3. Per germline, CDR1 SGHRS and CDR2 YFSETQ. Trimming cost V 0 bases and J 5 bases, with 14 bases left between them. The CDR3 loop reads CASSLVRSGAETQYF. In DNA form, the CDR3 reads TGCGCCAGCAGCTTGGTGAGGTCGGGGGCTGAGACCCAGTACTTC.

The chain is built from TRBV30 and TRBJ2-2; D is ambiguous. V gave up 5 bases and J gave up 6 bases, with 7 bases separating them. CDR1 is GTSNPN, CDR2 SVGIG, per germline (reference sequence). The CDR3 is 11 amino acids. The CDR3 spells CAWGDPGELFF. The CDR3, as DNA: TGTGCCTGGGGGGATCCCGGGGAGCTGTTTTTT.

This chain joins TRBV6-5 and TRBJ1-1; D might be TRBD1 (6 bases). Germline V gives CDR1 MNHEY, CDR2 SVGAGI. V lost 6 bases and J lost 1, with 12 bases in between. This CDR3 spans 14 amino acids. CDR3 bases: TGTGCCAGCAGAACAAGACAGGAGAACACTGAAGCTTTCTTT. This gives the protein CASRTRQENTEAFF.